Listed below are T cell receptor beta chains from one sample, sequenced in a study of blood T cell repertoires in COVID-19. TCRdb's copy holds only in-frame clones and misses some; the assay was immunoSEQ multiplex PCR. Of 490,000 or so clones in the sample, 80% to 90% were seen once. The source material was PBMCs or T cells enriched from blood (not recorded which). These receptors came from a woman in her sixties or seventies who had recovered from COVID-19. Each CDR3 is given with its conserved first and last residue. Each record gives: J gene, D gene, V gene, clone size, CDR3 DNA, CDR3 protein. A D gene is named only where the DNA matches it firmly. Clone sizes are given selectively: once, few, many, or a class where the clone is expanded.

J gene: TRBJ2-1
D gene: -
V gene: TRBV12-2
clone size: once
CDR3 DNA: TGTGCAAGTCGCACTAGGGTGGGGAGCTCCTACAATGAGCAGTTCTTC
CDR3 protein: CASRTRVGSSYNEQFF

J gene: TRBJ2-5
D gene: -
V gene: TRBV5-6
clone size: -
CDR3 DNA: TGTGCCAGCAGCTTCTCCGGAGGGGGCGACGAGACCCAGTACTTC
CDR3 protein: CASSFSGGGDETQYF

J gene: TRBJ1-1
D gene: -
V gene: TRBV2
clone size: -
CDR3 DNA: TGTGCCAGCAGGGAGAGCGGGGTGTTGAACACTGAAGCTTTCTTT
CDR3 protein: CASRESGVLNTEAFF

J gene: TRBJ2-1
D gene: TRBD1
V gene: TRBV7-8
clone size: -
CDR3 DNA: TGTGCCAGCAGCTTGGAGACAGGGGCCGAGCAGTTCTTC
CDR3 protein: CASSLETGAEQFF

J gene: TRBJ2-2
D gene: -
V gene: TRBV21-1
clone size: -
CDR3 DNA: TGTGCCAGCAGCAAACCCCGGGGAAGAACCGGGGAGCTGTTTTTT
CDR3 protein: CASSKPRGRTGELFF

J gene: TRBJ1-5
D gene: -
V gene: TRBV9
clone size: -
CDR3 DNA: TGTGCCAGCAGCGCCGGGACACCGGGTCAGCCCCAGCATTTT
CDR3 protein: CASSAGTPGQPQHF

J gene: TRBJ1-6
D gene: TRBD1
V gene: TRBV7-2
clone size: -
CDR3 DNA: TGTGCCAGCAGCTTGCAGGGGGCTTATAATTCACCCCTCCACTTT
CDR3 protein: CASSLQGAYNSPLHF

J gene: TRBJ1-3
D gene: -
V gene: TRBV3-1/TRBV3-2
clone size: once
CDR3 DNA: TGTGCCAGCAGCCAATCTTCAGGCAGCACCATATATTTT
CDR3 protein: CASSQSSGSTIYF

J gene: TRBJ1-5
D gene: TRBD1
V gene: TRBV19
clone size: -
CDR3 DNA: TGTGCCAGTAGTGTACAGGGGGATCAGCCCCAGCATTTT
CDR3 protein: CASSVQGDQPQHF

J gene: TRBJ1-5
D gene: TRBD1
V gene: TRBV7-8
clone size: -
CDR3 DNA: TGTGCCAGCAGCTTATTTTACGGGCGGGACAGGGACCTCGGACGGCCCCAGCATTTT
CDR3 protein: CASSLFYGRDRDLGRPQHF

J gene: TRBJ1-1
D gene: TRBD1
V gene: TRBV4-1
clone size: -
CDR3 DNA: TGCGCCAGCAGCCATAGACAGGGGCTAGGCACTGAAGCTTTCTTT
CDR3 protein: CASSHRQGLGTEAFF

J gene: TRBJ1-2
D gene: TRBD1
V gene: TRBV5-6
clone size: -
CDR3 DNA: TGTGCCAGCAGCTTGGCTTTTGCGACAGGGATCTATGGCTACACCTTC
CDR3 protein: CASSLAFATGIYGYTF

J gene: TRBJ2-3
D gene: TRBD2
V gene: TRBV5-1
clone size: -
CDR3 DNA: TGCGCCAGCAGCTTGTCGGGAGGGAGCGGGGATACGCAGTATTTT
CDR3 protein: CASSLSGGSGDTQYF

J gene: TRBJ1-1
D gene: -
V gene: TRBV5-1
clone size: few
CDR3 DNA: TGCGCCAGCAGCTTGGATCCGGGGGTCACTGAAGCTTTCTTT
CDR3 protein: CASSLDPGVTEAFF

J gene: TRBJ2-6
D gene: -
V gene: TRBV7-2
clone size: -
CDR3 DNA: TGTGCCAGCGCATGGGCGCCTTTAATCTCTGGGGCCAACGTCCTGACTTTC
CDR3 protein: CASAWAPLISGANVLTF

J gene: TRBJ1-1
D gene: -
V gene: TRBV12-3/TRBV12-4
clone size: -
CDR3 DNA: TGTGCCAGCAGTTTATTCATGAACACTGAAGCTTTCTTT
CDR3 protein: CASSLFMNTEAFF

J gene: TRBJ2-5
D gene: -
V gene: TRBV25-1
clone size: -
CDR3 DNA: TGTGCCAGCAGTGAATCCCTAGGAGGAGGGCAAGAGACCCAGTACTTC
CDR3 protein: CASSESLGGGQETQYF

J gene: TRBJ1-5
D gene: -
V gene: TRBV6-5
clone size: -
CDR3 DNA: TGTGCCAGCAGACGGACGGGGAATCAGCCCCAGCATTTT
CDR3 protein: CASRRTGNQPQHF

J gene: TRBJ1-4
D gene: -
V gene: TRBV11-2
clone size: -
CDR3 DNA: TGTGCCAGCAGCTCCACCTTGGGATCCAGGGTGTGGAATGAAAAACTGTTTTTT
CDR3 protein: CASSSTLGSRVWNEKLFF

J gene: TRBJ1-1
D gene: -
V gene: TRBV29-1
clone size: -
CDR3 DNA: TGCAGCGTTGAAAGGGGAGGAGGCACTGAAGCTTTCTTT
CDR3 protein: CSVERGGGTEAFF

J gene: TRBJ1-2
D gene: -
V gene: TRBV9
clone size: -
CDR3 DNA: TGTGCCAGCAGCGTAGACGGAAGTCTAGGGGGATATGGCTACACCTTC
CDR3 protein: CASSVDGSLGGYGYTF

J gene: TRBJ1-2
D gene: TRBD1
V gene: TRBV11-2
clone size: -
CDR3 DNA: TGTGCCAGCAGCTTGACAGGGTACTATGGCTACACCTTC
CDR3 protein: CASSLTGYYGYTF

J gene: TRBJ1-5
D gene: -
V gene: TRBV5-6
clone size: -
CDR3 DNA: TGTGCCAGCAGCCCGAGGGGAGGGGGCAATCAGCCCCAGCATTTT
CDR3 protein: CASSPRGGGNQPQHF

J gene: TRBJ1-5
D gene: -
V gene: TRBV19
clone size: -
CDR3 DNA: TGTGCCAGTACCCTGGACAGTTCGGGCAATCAGCCCCAGCATTTT
CDR3 protein: CASTLDSSGNQPQHF